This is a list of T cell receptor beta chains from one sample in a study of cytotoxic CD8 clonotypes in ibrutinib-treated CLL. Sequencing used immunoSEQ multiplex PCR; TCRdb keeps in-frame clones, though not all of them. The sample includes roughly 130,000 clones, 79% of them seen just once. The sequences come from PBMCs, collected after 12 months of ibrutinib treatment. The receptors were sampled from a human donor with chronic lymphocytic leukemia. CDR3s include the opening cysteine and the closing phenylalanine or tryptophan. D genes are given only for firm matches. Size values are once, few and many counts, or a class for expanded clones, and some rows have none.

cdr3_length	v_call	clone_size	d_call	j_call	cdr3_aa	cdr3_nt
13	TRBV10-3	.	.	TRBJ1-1	CAIKQTANTEAFF	TGTGCCATCAAGCAAACAGCGAACACTGAAGCTTTCTTT
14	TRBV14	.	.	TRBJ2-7	CASSAWGAPYEQYF	TGTGCCAGCAGCGCTTGGGGGGCCCCCTACGAGCAGTACTTC
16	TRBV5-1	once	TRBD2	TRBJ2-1	CASSFLASGKYNEQFF	TGCGCCAGCAGCTTTTTGGCTAGCGGGAAATACAATGAGCAGTTCTTC
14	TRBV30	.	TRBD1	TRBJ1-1	CASGQGRTNTEAFF	TGTGCCTCCGGACAGGGGCGAACGAACACTGAAGCTTTCTTT
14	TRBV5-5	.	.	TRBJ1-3	CASSSQTGRNTIYF	TGTGCCAGCAGCTCTCAGACAGGCAGAAACACCATATATTTT
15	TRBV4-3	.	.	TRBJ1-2	CASSRDRGGNYGYTF	TGCGCCAGCAGCAGAGACCGGGGGGGGAACTATGGCTACACCTTC
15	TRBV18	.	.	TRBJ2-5	CASSPLRGAQETQYF	TGTGCCAGCTCACCTCTACGGGGAGCACAAGAGACCCAGTACTTC
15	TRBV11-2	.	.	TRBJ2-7	CASSLESGAAYEQYF	TGTGCCAGCAGCTTAGAATCTGGGGCGGCCTACGAGCAGTACTTC
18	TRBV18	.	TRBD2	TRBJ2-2	CASSPGGLAGVYAGELFF	TGTGCCAGCTCACCGGGAGGACTAGCGGGAGTATACGCCGGGGAGCTGTTTTTT
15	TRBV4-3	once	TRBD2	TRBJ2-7	CASSPARGERYEQYF	TGCGCCAGCAGCCCTGCGCGGGGGGAGCGGTACGAGCAGTACTTC
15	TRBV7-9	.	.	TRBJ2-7	CASSLFGTVGYEQYF	TGTGCCAGCAGCTTATTTGGGACGGTGGGGTACGAGCAGTACTTC
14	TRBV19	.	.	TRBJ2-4	CASSIVSRSDIQYF	TGTGCCAGTAGTATAGTTTCTAGAAGCGACATTCAGTACTTC
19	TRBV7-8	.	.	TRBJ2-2	CASSLGDPRIAWRTGELFF	TGTGCCAGCAGCTTAGGAGACCCACGGATTGCTTGGCGTACCGGGGAGCTGTTTTTT
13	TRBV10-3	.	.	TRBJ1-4	CAISEQGNEKLFF	TGTGCCATCAGTGAACAGGGAAATGAAAAACTGTTTTTT
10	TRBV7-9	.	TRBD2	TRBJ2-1	CASSSGKRFF	TGTGCCAGCAGTAGCGGGAAAAGGTTCTTC
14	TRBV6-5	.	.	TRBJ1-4	CASSYSTGSEKLFF	TGTGCCAGCAGTTACTCAACAGGGAGTGAAAAACTGTTTTTT
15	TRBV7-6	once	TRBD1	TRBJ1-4	CASSLSTGRDEKLFF	TGTGCCAGCAGCTTATCGACAGGGAGGGATGAAAAACTGTTTTTT
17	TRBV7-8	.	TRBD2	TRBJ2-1	CASSLIFATSGRWEQFF	TGTGCCAGCAGCTTAATCTTCGCGACTAGCGGACGGTGGGAGCAGTTCTTC
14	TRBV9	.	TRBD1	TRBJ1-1	CASSARDRATEAFF	TGTGCCAGCAGCGCCCGGGACAGGGCAACTGAAGCTTTCTTT
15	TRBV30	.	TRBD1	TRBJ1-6	CAWSKGGTGDSPLHF	TGTGCCTGGAGTAAAGGAGGGACAGGGGATTCACCCCTCCACTTT
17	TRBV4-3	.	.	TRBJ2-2	CASSQELVTTNTGELFF	TGCGCCAGCAGCCAAGAATTGGTGACAACGAACACCGGGGAGCTGTTTTTT
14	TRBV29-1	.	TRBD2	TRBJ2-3	CSGTSGSSTDTQYF	TGCAGCGGAACTAGCGGGAGTAGTACAGATACGCAGTATTTT
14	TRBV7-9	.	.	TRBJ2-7	CASSLTGSGYEQYF	TGTGCCAGCAGCTTAACGGGATCCGGCTACGAGCAGTACTTC
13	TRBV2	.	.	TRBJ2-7	CASSLPGIYEQYF	TGTGCCAGCAGCCTGCCAGGAATCTACGAGCAGTACTTC
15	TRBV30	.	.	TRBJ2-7	CAWSVQLRSNYEQYF	TGTGCCTGGAGTGTACAACTCCGCTCAAATTACGAGCAGTACTTC
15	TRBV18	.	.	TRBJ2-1	CASSPRTNTYNEQFF	TGTGCCAGCTCACCAAGGACCAATACCTACAATGAGCAGTTCTTC
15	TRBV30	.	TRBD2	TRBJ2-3	CAWSVLAGAVDTQYF	TGTGCCTGGAGTGTACTAGCGGGAGCTGTAGATACGCAGTATTTT
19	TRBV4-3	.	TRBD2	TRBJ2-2	CASSHQTQSSGSFTGELFF	TGCGCCAGCAGCCACCAAACACAGTCTAGCGGGAGTTTTACCGGGGAGCTGTTTTTT
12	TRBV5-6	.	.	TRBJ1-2	CASSTYNYGYTF	TGTGCCAGCAGCACATATAACTATGGCTACACCTTC
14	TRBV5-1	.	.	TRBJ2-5	CASSPAGRRETQYF	TGCGCCAGCAGTCCCGCAGGTCGGCGAGAGACCCAGTACTTC
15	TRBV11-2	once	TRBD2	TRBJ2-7	CASSVTSSRSYEQYF	TGTGCCAGCAGCGTGACTAGCTCCCGCTCCTACGAGCAGTACTTC
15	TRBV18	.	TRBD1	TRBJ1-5	CASSPPMTGYQPQHF	TGTGCCAGCTCACCACCGATGACAGGGTATCAGCCCCAGCATTTT
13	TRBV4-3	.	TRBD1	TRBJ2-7	CASSQEQGYEQYF	TGCGCCAGCAGCCAAGAACAGGGGTACGAGCAGTACTTC
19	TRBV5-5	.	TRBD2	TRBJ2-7	CASSQNPGLAGGDSSEQYF	TGTGCCAGCAGCCAAAACCCGGGACTAGCGGGAGGGGATTCTTCCGAGCAGTACTTC
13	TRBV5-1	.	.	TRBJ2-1	CASSLDGYNEQFF	TGCGCCAGCAGCTTGGACGGTTACAATGAGCAGTTCTTC
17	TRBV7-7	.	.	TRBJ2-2	CASSLAPLGQNTGELFF	TGTGCCAGCAGCTTAGCCCCACTGGGACAAAACACCGGGGAGCTGTTTTTT
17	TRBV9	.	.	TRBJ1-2	CASSVGGTDLSNYGYTF	TGTGCCAGCAGCGTAGGGGGGACGGATCTCTCGAACTATGGCTACACCTTC
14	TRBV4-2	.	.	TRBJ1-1	CASKRVVGPGEAFF	TGTGCCAGCAAAAGGGTAGTCGGGCCCGGCGAAGCTTTCTTT